Reported below is one TCR beta chain. Which antigen it targets is not known. No qualities accompany the bases; no much larger clone lies one base away. These data belong to a study of T cell changes during pregnancy in multiple sclerosis (dated by TCRdb to about 2019). Looking at the study overall: Changes in the T cell repertoire over the course of pregnancy were examined in this study in women with multiple sclerosis.

The library was obtained by the immunoSEQ multiplex PCR assay. The table was pulled from immuneACCESS by TCRdb, which kept in-frame rearrangements only. Such tables lose some clones; where checked, under half of the loss comes from unresolved V genes, and the rest has no known cause. The table for this sample lists tens of thousands of clones; over 85% of them were counted only once. Of the sample, less than 3.5% falls within the top ten clones. The CDR3, cysteine through phenylalanine, is 15 amino acids long. The retained sequence is limited to the CDR3, 45 bases, with the frame set at the first base. CDR1 is given as SGHDT and CDR2 as YYEEEE, both from the germline V gene. Trimming accounts for 3 bases at V and 1 base at J, while the number of junction bases matched to no gene is 6.

The chain employs TRBV5-6 and TRBJ2-7; 8 middle bases align to TRBD2. The sequence derives from a female donor with multiple sclerosis, enrolled in a pregnancy study. The material was CD8+ T cells from peripheral blood mononuclear cells, obtained in the third trimester of pregnancy. The nucleotide sequence reads as follows: TGTGCCAGCAGCTCCACCACTAGCGGATCCTACGAGCAGTACTTC. It translates as CASSSTTSGSYEQYF.